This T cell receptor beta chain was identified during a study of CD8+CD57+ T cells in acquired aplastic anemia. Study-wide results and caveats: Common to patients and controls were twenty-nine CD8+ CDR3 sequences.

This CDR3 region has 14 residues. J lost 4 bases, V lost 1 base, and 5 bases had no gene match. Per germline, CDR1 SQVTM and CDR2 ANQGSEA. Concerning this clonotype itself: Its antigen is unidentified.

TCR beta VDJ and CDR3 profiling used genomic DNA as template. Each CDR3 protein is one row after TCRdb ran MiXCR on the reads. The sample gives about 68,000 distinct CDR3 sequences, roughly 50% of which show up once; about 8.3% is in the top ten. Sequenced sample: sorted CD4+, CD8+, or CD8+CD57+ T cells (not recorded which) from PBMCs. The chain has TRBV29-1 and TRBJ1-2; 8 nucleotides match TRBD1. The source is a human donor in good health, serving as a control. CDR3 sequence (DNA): TGCAGCGTTGAAGGTGGACAGGGCCGCTATGGCTACACCTTC. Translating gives CSVEGGQGRYGYTF.